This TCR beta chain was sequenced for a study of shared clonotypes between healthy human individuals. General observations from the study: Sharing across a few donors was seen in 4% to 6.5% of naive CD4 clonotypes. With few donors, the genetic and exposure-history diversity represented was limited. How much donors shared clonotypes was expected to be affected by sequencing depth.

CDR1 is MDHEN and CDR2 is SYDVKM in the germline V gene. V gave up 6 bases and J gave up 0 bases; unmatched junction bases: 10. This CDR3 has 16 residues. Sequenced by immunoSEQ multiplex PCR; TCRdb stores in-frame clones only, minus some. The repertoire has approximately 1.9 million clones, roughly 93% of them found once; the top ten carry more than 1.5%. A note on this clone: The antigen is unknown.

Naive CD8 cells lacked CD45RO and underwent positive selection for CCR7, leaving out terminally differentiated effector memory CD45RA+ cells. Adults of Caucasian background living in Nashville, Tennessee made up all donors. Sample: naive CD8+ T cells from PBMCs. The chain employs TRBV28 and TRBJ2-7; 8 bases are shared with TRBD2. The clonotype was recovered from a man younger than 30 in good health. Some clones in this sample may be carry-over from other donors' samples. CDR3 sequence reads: CASRESGSVGSYEQYF. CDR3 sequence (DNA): TGTGCCAGCAGGGAGAGCGGGAGTGTTGGCTCCTACGAGCAGTACTTC. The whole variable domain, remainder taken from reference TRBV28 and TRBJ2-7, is DVKVTQSSRYLVKRTGEKVFLECVQDMDHENMFWYRQDPGLGLRLIYFSYDVKMKEKGDIPEGYSVSREKKERFSLILESASTNQTSMYLCASRESGSVGSYEQYFGPGTRLTVT.